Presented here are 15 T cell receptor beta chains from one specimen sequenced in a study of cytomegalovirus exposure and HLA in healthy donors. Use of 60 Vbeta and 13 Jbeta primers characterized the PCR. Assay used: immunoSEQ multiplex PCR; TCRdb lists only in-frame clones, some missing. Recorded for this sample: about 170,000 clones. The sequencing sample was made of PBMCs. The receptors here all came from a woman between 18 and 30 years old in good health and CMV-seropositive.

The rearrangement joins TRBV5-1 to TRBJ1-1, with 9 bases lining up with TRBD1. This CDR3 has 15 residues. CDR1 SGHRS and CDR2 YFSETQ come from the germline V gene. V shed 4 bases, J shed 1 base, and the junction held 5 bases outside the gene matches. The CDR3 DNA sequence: TGCGCCAGCAGCACCCGGACAGGGGCGAACACTGAAGCTTTCTTT. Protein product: CASSTRTGANTEAFF.

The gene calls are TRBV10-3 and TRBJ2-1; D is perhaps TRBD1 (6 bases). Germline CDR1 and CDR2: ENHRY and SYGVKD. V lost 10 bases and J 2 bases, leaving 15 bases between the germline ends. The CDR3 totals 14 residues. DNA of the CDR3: TGTGCCAGTGTACAGGGCCCAACCTACAATGAGCAGTTCTTC. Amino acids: CASVQGPTYNEQFF.

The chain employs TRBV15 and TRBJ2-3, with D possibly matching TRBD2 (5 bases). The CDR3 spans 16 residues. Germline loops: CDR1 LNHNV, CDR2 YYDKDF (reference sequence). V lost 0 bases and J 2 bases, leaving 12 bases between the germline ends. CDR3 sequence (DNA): TGTGCCACCAGCAGAGAACCAAGGACTCACACAGATACGCAGTATTTT. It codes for CATSREPRTHTDTQYF.

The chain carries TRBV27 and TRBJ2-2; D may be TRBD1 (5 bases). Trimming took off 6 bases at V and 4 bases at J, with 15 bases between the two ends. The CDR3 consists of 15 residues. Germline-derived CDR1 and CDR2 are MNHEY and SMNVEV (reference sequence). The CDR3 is CASRKGRSSTGELFF. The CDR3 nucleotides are TGTGCCAGCAGGAAGGGGCGGTCTAGCACCGGGGAGCTGTTTTTT.

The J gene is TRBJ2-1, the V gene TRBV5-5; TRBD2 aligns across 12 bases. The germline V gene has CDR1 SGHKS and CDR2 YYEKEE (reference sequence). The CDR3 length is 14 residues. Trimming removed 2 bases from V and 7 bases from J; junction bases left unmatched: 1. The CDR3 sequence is CASSFLAGGNEQFF. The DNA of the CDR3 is TGTGCCAGCAGCTTTCTAGCGGGAGGGAATGAGCAGTTCTTC.

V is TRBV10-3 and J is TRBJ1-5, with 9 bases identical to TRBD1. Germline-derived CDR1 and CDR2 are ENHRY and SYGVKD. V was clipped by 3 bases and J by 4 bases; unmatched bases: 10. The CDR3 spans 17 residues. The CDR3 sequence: CAISDYTGGGGNQPQHF. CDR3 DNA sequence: TGTGCCATCAGTGATTATACAGGGGGCGGAGGTAATCAGCCCCAGCATTTT.

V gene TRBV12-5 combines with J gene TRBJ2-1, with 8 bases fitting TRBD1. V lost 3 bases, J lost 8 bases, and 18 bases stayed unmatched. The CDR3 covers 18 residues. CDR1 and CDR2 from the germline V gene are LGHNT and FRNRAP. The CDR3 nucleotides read TGTGCTAGTGGTTTCGGTACTCAGGGACAGGTCGTCTCTGATGAGCAGTTCTTC. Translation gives CASGFGTQGQVVSDEQFF.

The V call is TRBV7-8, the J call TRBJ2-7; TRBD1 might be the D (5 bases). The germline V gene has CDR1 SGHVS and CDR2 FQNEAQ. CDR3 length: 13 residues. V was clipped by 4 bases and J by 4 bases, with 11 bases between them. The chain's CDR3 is CASSSLRVYEQYF. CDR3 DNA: TGTGCCAGCAGCTCGCTCAGGGTTTACGAGCAGTACTTC.

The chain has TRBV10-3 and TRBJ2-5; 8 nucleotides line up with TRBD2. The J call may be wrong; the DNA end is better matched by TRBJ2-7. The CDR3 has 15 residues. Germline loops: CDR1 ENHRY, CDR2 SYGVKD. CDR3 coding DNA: TGTGCCATCAGTGACCTAGCGGGTGGATCCTACGAGCAGTACTTC. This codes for CAISDLAGGSYEQYF.

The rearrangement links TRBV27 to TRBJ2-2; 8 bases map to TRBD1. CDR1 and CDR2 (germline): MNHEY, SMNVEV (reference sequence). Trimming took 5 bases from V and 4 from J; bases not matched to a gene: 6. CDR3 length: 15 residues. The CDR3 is CASSTRTGPTGELFF. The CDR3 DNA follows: TGTGCCAGCAGTACCAGGACAGGGCCCACCGGGGAGCTGTTTTTT.

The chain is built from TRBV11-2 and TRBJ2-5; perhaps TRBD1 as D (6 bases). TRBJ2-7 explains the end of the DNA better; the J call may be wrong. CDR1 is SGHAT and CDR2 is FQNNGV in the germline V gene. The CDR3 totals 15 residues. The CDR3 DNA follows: TGTGCCAGCAGCTTAGCAGGGACACCTTCCTACGAGCAGTACTTC. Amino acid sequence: CASSLAGTPSYEQYF.

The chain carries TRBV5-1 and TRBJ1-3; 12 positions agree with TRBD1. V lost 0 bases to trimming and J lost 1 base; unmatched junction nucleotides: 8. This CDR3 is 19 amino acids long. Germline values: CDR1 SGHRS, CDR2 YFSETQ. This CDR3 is CASSLVGTGGAGSGNTIYF. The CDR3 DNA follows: TGCGCCAGCAGCTTGGTGGGGACAGGGGGCGCGGGTTCTGGAAACACCATATATTTT.

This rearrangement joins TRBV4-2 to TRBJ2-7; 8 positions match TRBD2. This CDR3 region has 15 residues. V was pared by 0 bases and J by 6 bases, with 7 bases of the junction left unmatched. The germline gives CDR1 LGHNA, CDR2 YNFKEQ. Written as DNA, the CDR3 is TGTGCCAGCAGCCAAGACTCGCGGGAGGCTCGCGAGCAGTACTTC. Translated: CASSQDSREAREQYF.

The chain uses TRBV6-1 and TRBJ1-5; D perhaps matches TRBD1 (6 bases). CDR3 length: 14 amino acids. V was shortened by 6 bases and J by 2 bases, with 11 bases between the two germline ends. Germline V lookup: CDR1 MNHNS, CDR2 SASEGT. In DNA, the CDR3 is TGTGCCAGCAGGAAAGGGGGGGGCAATCAGCCCCAGCATTTT. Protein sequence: CASRKGGGNQPQHF.

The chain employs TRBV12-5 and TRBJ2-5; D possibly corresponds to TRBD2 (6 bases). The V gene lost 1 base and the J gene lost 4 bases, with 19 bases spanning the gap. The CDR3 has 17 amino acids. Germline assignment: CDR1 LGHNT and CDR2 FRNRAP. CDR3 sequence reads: CASGLASWGVTLETQYF. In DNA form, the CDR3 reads TGTGCTAGTGGTTTGGCCTCCTGGGGGGTCACCCTAGAGACCCAGTACTTC.